Listed below are T cell receptor beta chains from one sample, sequenced in a study of blood T cell repertoires in COVID-19. The data were produced by immunoSEQ multiplex PCR, yet TCRdb's version contains in-frame clones alone and is incomplete. Of roughly 200,000 clones listed, 86% are singletons. Sequenced material: PBMCs or T cells enriched from blood (not recorded which). The receptors shown here come from a woman aged 45 to 65 in a cohort exposed to, infected with or recovered from COVID-19 (not recorded which). The CDR3 runs from the conserved cysteine through the conserved F or W. Each record gives: D gene, V gene, J gene, CDR3 protein. D genes are given only for firm matches.

d_call: .; v_call: TRBV19; j_call: TRBJ1-2; cdr3_aa: CASSMDRSVFYGYTF
d_call: .; v_call: TRBV5-6; j_call: TRBJ1-3; cdr3_aa: CASSRLAGVLSGNTIYF
d_call: .; v_call: TRBV12-5; j_call: TRBJ1-2; cdr3_aa: CASGSPIGGYTF
d_call: TRBD1; v_call: TRBV27; j_call: TRBJ1-5; cdr3_aa: CASSLNGQGQNQPQHF
d_call: .; v_call: TRBV27; j_call: TRBJ1-2; cdr3_aa: CASSFFNPRGIYYGYTF
d_call: TRBD2; v_call: TRBV10-3; j_call: TRBJ2-1; cdr3_aa: CAISESAGGPKNEQFF
d_call: .; v_call: TRBV5-1; j_call: TRBJ2-1; cdr3_aa: CASSLDRGEQFF
d_call: TRBD2; v_call: TRBV6-2/TRBV6-3; j_call: TRBJ2-2; cdr3_aa: CASSYGTGGTGELFF
d_call: .; v_call: TRBV5-1; j_call: TRBJ2-4; cdr3_aa: CASSQPGPGNIQYF
d_call: .; v_call: TRBV10-3; j_call: TRBJ1-5; cdr3_aa: CAISESRGGWGNQPQHF
d_call: TRBD2; v_call: TRBV10-3; j_call: TRBJ2-2; cdr3_aa: CAIRTQTGLAGAPGDGELFF
d_call: TRBD2; v_call: TRBV10-1; j_call: TRBJ2-7; cdr3_aa: CASSDRAGLDSYEQYF
d_call: TRBD1; v_call: TRBV28; j_call: TRBJ1-6; cdr3_aa: CASTLHRQGGNSPLHF
d_call: .; v_call: TRBV7-9; j_call: TRBJ1-4; cdr3_aa: CASSPYRDYNEKLFF
d_call: .; v_call: TRBV5-1; j_call: TRBJ1-2; cdr3_aa: CASSNPLANYGYTF
d_call: .; v_call: TRBV28; j_call: TRBJ1-4; cdr3_aa: CATQGGGLSEKLFF
d_call: TRBD1; v_call: TRBV6-6; j_call: TRBJ1-4; cdr3_aa: CASSRDPHFGDRGSPKPFEKLFF
d_call: TRBD1; v_call: TRBV11-2; j_call: TRBJ1-6; cdr3_aa: CASRDRDNSPLHF
d_call: .; v_call: TRBV28; j_call: TRBJ1-5; cdr3_aa: CASMQGLVQPQHF
d_call: .; v_call: TRBV2; j_call: TRBJ2-7; cdr3_aa: CASKVGTRSYEQYF
d_call: TRBD1; v_call: TRBV7-8; j_call: TRBJ1-6; cdr3_aa: CASSRRDRGNSPLHF
d_call: .; v_call: TRBV19; j_call: TRBJ2-3; cdr3_aa: CASSSNSGVSSTDTQYF
d_call: .; v_call: TRBV6-1; j_call: TRBJ1-1; cdr3_aa: CASSEVRRGAFF
d_call: TRBD1; v_call: TRBV6-4; j_call: TRBJ2-7; cdr3_aa: CASSRDRGYEQYF
d_call: TRBD1; v_call: TRBV4-3; j_call: TRBJ2-2; cdr3_aa: CASSHKSTGGGYTGELFF
d_call: TRBD1; v_call: TRBV18; j_call: TRBJ1-1; cdr3_aa: CASSPDRETEAFF
d_call: TRBD1; v_call: TRBV7-9; j_call: TRBJ2-3; cdr3_aa: CASTTPGQGSDTQYF
d_call: TRBD1; v_call: TRBV7-2; j_call: TRBJ1-2; cdr3_aa: CASSFTGDLNGYTF
d_call: TRBD1; v_call: TRBV5-4; j_call: TRBJ1-1; cdr3_aa: CASSLTGGGTEAFF
d_call: .; v_call: TRBV5-1; j_call: TRBJ1-1; cdr3_aa: CASSPARTPNGEAFF
d_call: .; v_call: TRBV27; j_call: TRBJ2-3; cdr3_aa: CASSQRLTDTQYF
d_call: TRBD2; v_call: TRBV18; j_call: TRBJ2-3; cdr3_aa: CASSRAGGLDTQYF
d_call: .; v_call: TRBV28; j_call: TRBJ1-1; cdr3_aa: CASSLVGAANTEAFF
d_call: .; v_call: TRBV28; j_call: TRBJ1-5; cdr3_aa: CASSFRAGFRNQPQHF
d_call: TRBD2; v_call: TRBV19; j_call: TRBJ2-2; cdr3_aa: CASHRTGGLSTNTGELFF
d_call: TRBD1; v_call: TRBV4-2; j_call: TRBJ2-1; cdr3_aa: CASSHTSGGYEQFF
d_call: .; v_call: TRBV6-4; j_call: TRBJ1-2; cdr3_aa: CASSDSGRGGYTF
d_call: TRBD2; v_call: TRBV5-3; j_call: TRBJ2-1; cdr3_aa: CARSKNSGGAYNEQFF
d_call: TRBD1; v_call: TRBV4-3; j_call: TRBJ1-5; cdr3_aa: CASSLTGVGQPQHF
d_call: .; v_call: TRBV5-1; j_call: TRBJ1-4; cdr3_aa: CASSKQLGTTNEKLFF
d_call: .; v_call: TRBV27; j_call: TRBJ1-5; cdr3_aa: CAHVGPQEGNQPQHF
d_call: TRBD2; v_call: TRBV6-5; j_call: TRBJ2-7; cdr3_aa: CASSRGSSYEQYF
d_call: TRBD2; v_call: TRBV11-2; j_call: TRBJ2-1; cdr3_aa: CASSLLAGGHLFF
d_call: .; v_call: TRBV27; j_call: TRBJ2-6; cdr3_aa: CASTYPREDAYSGANVLTF
d_call: TRBD1; v_call: TRBV5-6; j_call: TRBJ1-1; cdr3_aa: CASSTSGGWGTEAFF
d_call: TRBD1; v_call: TRBV3-1/TRBV3-2; j_call: TRBJ1-6; cdr3_aa: CASSLGTGSSNSPLHF
d_call: TRBD2; v_call: TRBV20-1; j_call: TRBJ2-3; cdr3_aa: CSASGLAGGPDTQYF
d_call: TRBD1; v_call: TRBV19; j_call: TRBJ1-1; cdr3_aa: CASRPRGANTEAFF
d_call: TRBD1; v_call: TRBV19; j_call: TRBJ1-5; cdr3_aa: CASSGDGQGGFGNQPQHF
d_call: .; v_call: TRBV29-1; j_call: TRBJ2-7; cdr3_aa: CSVVGAHEQYF